These 25 T cell receptor beta chains originate from one sample sequenced in a study of T cell clonality in common variable immunodeficiency. Assay: immunoSEQ multiplex PCR; the TCRdb copy retains only in-frame clones and omits some. The record shows about 37,000 clones for this sample, with no singletons present. The sequencing input was peripheral blood mononuclear cells. These receptors were obtained from a person between 18 and 75 years old in good health.

This clone has at least ten counts. The missing CDR3 end, 3 residues past where the read stops, is filled in from the germline J gene. V gene TRBV5-1 combines with J gene TRBJ1-3, with D perhaps matching TRBD1 (6 bases). This CDR3 comprises 14 residues. Germline V CDR1 and CDR2: SGHRS, YFSETQ. V shed 3 bases and J shed 8 bases, with 15 bases lying between them. CDR3 DNA (partial): TGCGCCAGCAGCTGGCTGCCAGGGGACGACACC. This translates into CASSWLPGDDT. The CDR3, in full, reads CASSWLPGDDTIYF.

This clone was recorded a few times. The DNA ends 3 residues before the CDR3 does, and the rest of the CDR3 is filled in from the germline J gene. The chain employs TRBV27 and TRBJ2-7; 11 nucleotides match TRBD1. CDR3 length equals 15 residues. V lost 3 bases and J lost 2; bases outside the gene matches: 3. Per germline, CDR1 MNHEY and CDR2 SMNVEV (reference sequence). CDR3 amino acids: CASSFGQGATYEQYF. The sequenced CDR3 bases are TGTGCCAGCAGTTTCGGACAGGGGGCTACCTACGAG.

A few counts support this clone. A far more abundant clone sits one base away, making this likely a read error. The read terminates 3 residues before the CDR3 end, so the remaining end is supplied by the germline J gene. Other DNA variants within this sample encode the same CDR3. This sequence joins TRBV19 and TRBJ1-2; 8 nucleotides line up with TRBD1. After removal of 6 bases from V and 4 bases from J, the junction contained 13 bases not matched to a gene. Germline CDR1 is LNHDA and CDR2 is SQIVND (reference sequence). The CDR3 is 16 residues long. The CDR3 bases that were read are TGTGCCAGTAGCATACGGGCAGGGGGCGACTCCTATGGC. Its protein product is CASSIRAGGDSYG. The whole CDR3 is CASSIRAGGDSYGYTF.

This clone was seen many times. The observed sequence ends 3 residues before the CDR3 terminus, with the missing tail filled in from the germline J gene. The chain uses TRBV11-2 and TRBJ2-7, with D tentatively TRBD1 (6 bases). CDR3 length equals 14 residues. Looked up from germline, CDR1 is SGHAT and CDR2 is FQNNGV. Trimming removed 6 bases at V and 2 bases at J, with 14 bases between. The CDR3 reads CASSRNRVTYEQYF. CDR3 DNA, as far as it was read: TGTGCCAGCAGTAGAAACAGGGTCACCTACGAG.

This clone occurred many times. The read ends 3 residues early relative to the CDR3; the germline J gene fills the gap. The genes are TRBV19 and TRBJ2-7; perhaps TRBD1 as D (6 bases). With 6 bases removed from V and 5 bases from J, the gap between germline ends came to 14 bases. The V gene's germline CDR1 is LNHDA and CDR2 SQIVND (reference sequence). This CDR3 comprises 13 residues. This CDR3 is CASSSTGYDEQYF. Partial CDR3 DNA: TGTGCCAGTAGCTCAACAGGGTATGACGAG.

This clone was picked up many times. The read halts 3 residues ahead of the CDR3 end, with the missing end drawn from the germline J gene. The rearrangement uses TRBV6-2 or TRBV6-3 and TRBJ2-1; tentative D call: TRBD2 (5 bases). V dropped 7 bases and J dropped 0 bases, with 10 bases sitting between them. Germline-derived CDR1 and CDR2 are MNHEY and SVGEGT. CDR3 size: 14 residues. The CDR3 loop reads CASTTLGSYNEQFF. Partial CDR3 DNA: TGTGCCAGCACCACACTAGGCTCCTACAATGAG.

This clone appeared many times. The read ends 3 residues shy of where the CDR3 ends; the end is completed using the germline J gene. The chain recombines TRBV28 with TRBJ2-5; no reliable D call. With 3 bases removed from V and 2 bases from J, the gap between germline ends came to 7 bases. The CDR3 is made up of 13 amino acids. Per germline, CDR1 MDHEN and CDR2 SYDVKM. The part of the CDR3 DNA that was read is TGTGCCAGCAGTTTGAACTTACAAGAGACC. It is translated as CASSLNLQET. The CDR3, in full, reads CASSLNLQETQYF.

This clone was counted ten times or more. Germline and junction disagree at one end, which may indicate a read error. With the read ending 3 residues before the CDR3 end, the germline J gene is used to fill in that end. The genes are TRBV4-2 and TRBJ1-2; the D is unclear. Germline V gives CDR1 LGHNA, CDR2 YNFKEQ. This CDR3 contains 13 residues. The CDR3 sequence: CASSQDSNYGYTF. Incomplete CDR3 DNA: TGCGCCAGCAGCCAGGACTCAAACTATGGC.

This clone was recorded many times. The missing CDR3 end, 3 residues past where the read stops, is filled in from the germline J gene. The chain couples TRBV11-3 to TRBJ2-3; possibly TRBD1 for D (6 bases). This CDR3 spans 13 amino acids. Germline V CDR1 and CDR2: SGHNT, YENEEA. The V gene lost 4 bases and the J gene lost 1 base, with 6 bases spanning the gap. The part of the CDR3 DNA that was read is TGTGCCAGCAGCTGGACAGGCACAGATACG. Amino acids: CASSWTGTDT. The complete CDR3 protein is CASSWTGTDTQYF. Filled out from reference TRBV11-3 and TRBJ2-3, the complete variable domain reads EAGVVQSPRYKIIEKKQPVAFWCNPISGHNTLYWYLQNLGQGPELLIRYENEEAVDDSQLPKDRFSAERLKGVDSTLKIQPAELGDSAVYLCASSWTGTDTQYFGPGTRLTVL.

This clone was counted many times. The part of the CDR3 DNA that was read is TGCGCCAGCAGCTTGGCGAGGGACTTTAACACAGATACG. Protein: CASSLARDFNTDT. From start to end, the CDR3 is CASSLARDFNTDTQYF. The chain recombines TRBV5-1 with TRBJ2-3; tentative D call: TRBD2 (6 bases). The CDR3 end falls 3 residues outside the read, so it is completed with the germline J gene. Germline V gives CDR1 SGHRS, CDR2 YFSETQ. This CDR3 comprises 16 residues. V was pared by 0 bases and J by 2 bases, with 13 bases between.

This clone has a count of ten or more. The read falls 3 residues short of the CDR3 end, and the missing part is taken from the germline J gene. The chain links TRBV6-2 or TRBV6-3 to TRBJ1-6; 10 bases line up with TRBD1. The CDR3 is made up of 16 amino acids. CDR1 and CDR2 from the germline V gene are MNHEY and SVGEGT. The junction had 2 bases not matched to a gene; V was cut back by 5 bases and J by 1 base. The CDR3 bases that were read are TGTGCCAGCAGTATGGACAGGGGGTCCTATAATTCACCC. Protein: CASSMDRGSYNSP. The full CDR3 is CASSMDRGSYNSPLHF.

This clone was counted ten times or more. The read comes to an end 3 residues before the CDR3 does, leaving the germline J gene to fill in the end. The chain employs TRBV7-2 and TRBJ1-1, with unresolved D. Germline assignment: CDR1 SGHTA and CDR2 FQGNSA. CDR3 length: 15 residues. Trimming pared 8 bases from V and 1 base from J, leaving 17 bases between. CDR3: CASRTTALGNTEAFF. The sequenced CDR3 bases are TGTGCCAGCCGAACTACGGCCTTGGGGAACACTGAA.

This clone was counted many times. The CDR3 is cut off 3 residues early in the read; its end comes from the germline J gene. This chain links TRBV29-1 with TRBJ2-5; 16 nucleotides align to TRBD2. The CDR3 spans 14 residues. Per the germline V gene, CDR1 is SQVTM and CDR2 is ANQGSEA. The J segment lost 2 bases and the V segment lost 6 bases, leaving 0 bases of the junction unmatched. CDR3 residues: CSVGLAGGQETQYF. The CDR3 DNA, read in part, is TGCAGCGTGGGACTAGCGGGAGGGCAAGAGACC.

This clone was found many times. Read sequence stops 3 residues before the CDR3 end, and the germline J gene provides the missing end. The rearrangement joins TRBV5-1 to TRBJ1-2, with TRBD1 matching over 12 bases. With V trimmed by 4 bases and J by 7 bases, 2 bases remained unmatched. This CDR3 comprises 13 residues. Germline V gives CDR1 SGHRS, CDR2 YFSETQ. The CDR3 protein is CASSVGQGAGYTF. CDR3 DNA, as far as it was read: TGCGCCAGCAGCGTGGGACAGGGGGCTGGC. The whole variable domain, filled in from reference TRBV5-1 and TRBJ1-2, reads KAGVTQTPRYLIKTRGQQVTLSCSPISGHRSVSWYQQTPGQGLQFLFEYFSETQRNKGNFPGRFSGRQFSNSRSEMNVSTLELGDSALYLCASSVGQGAGYTFGSGTRLTVV.

This clone was detected many times. The missing CDR3 end, 3 residues past where the read stops, is filled in from the germline J gene. This chain uses TRBV13 with TRBJ2-3; TRBD2 matches at 11 bases. From germline, CDR1 is PRHDT and CDR2 FYEKMQ (reference sequence). Trimming removed 0 bases from V and 4 bases from J; junction bases left unmatched: 3. The CDR3 totals 16 residues. The CDR3 here is CASSLGGSGGADTQYF. Partial CDR3 DNA: TGTGCCAGCAGCTTAGGTGGTAGCGGGGGGGCAGATACG.

Many counts were recorded for this clone. With the read ending 3 residues before the CDR3 end, the germline J gene is used to fill in that end. The chain recombines TRBV7-2 with TRBJ1-2; D unresolved. V was pared by 5 bases and J by 4 bases, with 11 bases between. The CDR3 runs to 13 residues. Germline V gives CDR1 SGHTA, CDR2 FQGNSA. The sequenced part of the CDR3 DNA is TGTGCCAGCAGCCCCGAAGACTCCTATGGC. It encodes CASSPEDSYG. The complete CDR3 reads CASSPEDSYGYTF.

This clone was recorded many times. Read coverage stops 3 residues before the CDR3 terminus; the germline J gene supplies the remainder. The gene calls are TRBV6-2 or TRBV6-3 and TRBJ2-3, with 9 bases lining up with TRBD1. The CDR3 has 16 amino acids. Germline CDR1 and CDR2: MNHEY and SVGEGT. After removal of 0 bases from V and 6 bases from J, the junction contained 7 bases not matched to a gene. CDR3 amino acids: CASSYSRTGESDTQYF. CDR3 DNA, as far as it was read: TGTGCCAGCAGTTACTCGAGGACAGGGGAATCCGATACG.

This clone was detected ten times or more. The read gets to within 3 residues of the CDR3 end, and the germline J gene fills in the rest. The rearrangement joins TRBV5-1 to TRBJ2-3; tentatively, D is TRBD1 (5 bases). Trimming cost V 2 bases and J 0 bases, with 7 bases left between them. Germline CDR1 is SGHRS and CDR2 is YFSETQ. CDR3 length: 14 amino acids. CDR3 region: CASSFQGSTDTQYF. The sequenced CDR3 bases are TGCGCCAGCAGCTTTCAGGGAAGCACAGATACG.

This clone occurred many times. The sequenced part of the CDR3 DNA is TGTGCCAGCATCAGATGGACAGGGGGTAATTCACCC. It encodes CASIRWTGGNSP. The CDR3 in its entirety is CASIRWTGGNSPLHF. J is TRBJ1-6 and V is TRBV2; TRBD1 matches 10 bases. Read data end 3 residues before the CDR3 end; the end is taken from the germline J gene. With V trimmed by 7 bases and J by 6 bases, 6 bases remained unmatched. This CDR3 has 15 amino acids. Germline V gene data show CDR1 as SNHLY and CDR2 as FYNNEI.

This clone was seen repeatedly, ten times or more. Coverage ceases 3 residues before the CDR3 finishes, and the germline J gene fills in the end. V and J are TRBV3-1 (or the pseudogene TRBV3-2) and TRBJ2-7; 7 bases map to TRBD1. Trimming took 4 bases from V and 3 from J; bases not matched to a gene: 9. The CDR3 length is 15 residues. CDR1 LGHDT and CDR2 YNNKEL come from the germline V gene (reference sequence). The CDR3 loop is CASSPLTGTIYEQYF. Partial CDR3 DNA: TGTGCCAGCAGCCCCCTGACAGGGACAATCTACGAG.

This clone was detected ten times or more. The read finishes 3 residues shy of the CDR3 end, and the germline J gene is used to complete it. The gene calls are TRBV19 and TRBJ1-1; TRBD1 agrees at 7 bases. With V trimmed by 3 bases and J by 2 bases, 6 bases remained unmatched. Germline V gives CDR1 LNHDA, CDR2 SQIVND (reference sequence). CDR3 length: 15 residues. The sequenced part of the CDR3 DNA is TGTGCCAGTAGTATGGGACAGCCGGGCAACACTGAA. This translates into CASSMGQPGNTE. The entire CDR3 sequence reads CASSMGQPGNTEAFF.

At least ten counts were recorded for this clone. Coverage ceases 3 residues before the CDR3 finishes, and the germline J gene fills in the end. The chain recombines TRBV4-1 with TRBJ2-5; D remains ambiguous. The germline V and J ends were trimmed by 1 base and 3 bases, with 9 bases remaining between them. The CDR3 extends over 14 amino acids. Germline loops: CDR1 MGHRA, CDR2 YSYEKL. The sequenced part of the CDR3 DNA is TGCGCCAGCAGCCAAGTCGCTAGTGAAGAGACC. It codes for CASSQVASEET. The CDR3 in its entirety is CASSQVASEETQYF.

This clone was recorded at least ten times. The sequenced fragment ends 3 residues before the CDR3 boundary, so the rest is inferred from the germline J gene. The chain combines TRBV2 with TRBJ2-7; no definite D call. The V end lost 1 base, the J end lost 0 bases, and 7 bases lay between the germline ends. The CDR3 sequence is 14 residues long. Germline V lookup: CDR1 SNHLY, CDR2 FYNNEI. The chain's CDR3 is CASSEVWPSYEQYF. CDR3 DNA, as far as it was read: TGTGCCAGCAGTGAAGTCTGGCCCTCCTACGAG.

This clone was recorded at least ten times. The CDR3 loop reads CSARDGDTDGYTF. Incomplete CDR3 DNA: TGCAGTGCTAGAGATGGGGACACCGATGGC. The chain has TRBV20-1 and TRBJ1-2; a weak D match, TRBD1 (6 bases). The read ends 3 residues shy of where the CDR3 ends; the end is completed using the germline J gene. Trimming left V 0 bases short and J 6 bases short, with 11 bases between. The CDR3 is 13 residues long. CDR1 DFQATT and CDR2 SNEGSKA come from the germline V gene (reference sequence).

Ten or more counts support this clone. The read is 3 residues too short to cover the CDR3 end, so that end is filled in from the germline J gene. This sequence joins TRBV9 and TRBJ1-2; 10 bases map to TRBD1. After removal of 3 bases from V and 4 bases from J, the junction contained 6 bases not matched to a gene. This CDR3 spans 15 amino acids. Germline V gene lookup returns CDR1 SGDLS and CDR2 YYNGEE. The DNA read from the CDR3 is TGTGCCAGCAGCGCACGGGACAGGGGTAGCTATGGC. Translated: CASSARDRGSYG. In full, the CDR3 reads CASSARDRGSYGYTF.